This T cell receptor (beta chain) is drawn from a study of T cells after yellow fever vaccination. Overall study: Fractions of low cell number were prepared using SMART-Seq v4 Ultra Low Input.

This clonotype was seen ten or more times. The 5'RACE template-switching step produced TCR cDNA and added a universal primer site and UMIs. TCRdb fed the 5' RACE reads into MiXCR, producing one record per CDR3 protein. The sample holds hundreds of thousands of distinct CDR3 sequences, approximately 3.9% seen once. This CDR3 spans 19 amino acids. Germline-derived CDR1 and CDR2 are LGHNT and FRNRAP. V was shortened by 1 base and J by 6 bases, with 24 bases between the two germline ends. This sequence was found in a man between 18 and 29 years old who received the YFV17D yellow fever vaccine. The sample was PBMCs, taken on the day of the yellow fever booster vaccination. V gene TRBV12-5 combines with J gene TRBJ2-2; perhaps TRBD2 as D (6 bases). CDR3: CASGLATRGLPYNAGELFF. CDR3 nucleotides: TGTGCTAGTGGTTTGGCGACCCGGGGACTCCCCTATAACGCCGGGGAGCTGTTTTTT.